This TCR beta chain is drawn from a study of shared clonotypes between healthy human individuals. Some clones are missing from TCRdb's copy, which holds only in-frame ones; the method was immunoSEQ multiplex PCR. The data show millions of clones, with about 94% seen just once and 1.1% held by the top ten. The CDR3 loop spans 14 amino acids. The germline V gene has CDR1 PRHDT and CDR2 FYEKMQ (reference sequence). V lost 1 base and J 4 bases, leaving 10 bases between the germline ends. Terminally differentiated effector memory CD45RA+ cells were excluded by CCR7 positive selection of CD45RO-negative cells.

The source is a man between 18 and 35 years old in good health. The sequenced sample consisted of naive CD8+ T cells sorted from blood. The rearrangement uses TRBV13 and TRBJ2-5; a possible D gene is TRBD1 (6 bases). CDR3 protein: CASSLAQGRETQYF. As DNA, the CDR3 is TGTGCCAGCAGCTTAGCACAGGGAAGAGAGACCCAGTACTTC.